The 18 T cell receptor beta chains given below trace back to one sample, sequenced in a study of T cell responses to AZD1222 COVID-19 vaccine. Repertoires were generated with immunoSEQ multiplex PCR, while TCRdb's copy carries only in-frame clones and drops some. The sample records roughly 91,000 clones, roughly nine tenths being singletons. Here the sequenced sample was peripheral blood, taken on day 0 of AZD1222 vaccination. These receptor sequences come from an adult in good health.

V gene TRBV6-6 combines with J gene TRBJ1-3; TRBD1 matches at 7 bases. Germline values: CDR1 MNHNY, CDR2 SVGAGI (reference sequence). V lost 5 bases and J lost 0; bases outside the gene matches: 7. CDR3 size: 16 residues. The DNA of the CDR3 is TGTGCCAGCAGTGCGGACAGGAAGAGCTCTGGAAACACCATATATTTT. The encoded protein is CASSADRKSSGNTIYF.

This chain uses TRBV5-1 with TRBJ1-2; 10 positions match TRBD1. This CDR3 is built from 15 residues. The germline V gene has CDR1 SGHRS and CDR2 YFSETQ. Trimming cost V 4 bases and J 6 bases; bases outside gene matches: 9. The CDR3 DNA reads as TGCGCCAGCAGCCTCAGACAGGGGGCTAAGGATGGCTACACCTTC. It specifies CASSLRQGAKDGYTF. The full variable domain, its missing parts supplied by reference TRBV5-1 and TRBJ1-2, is KAGVTQTPRYLIKTRGQQVTLSCSPISGHRSVSWYQQTPGQGLQFLFEYFSETQRNKGNFPGRFSGRQFSNSRSEMNVSTLELGDSALYLCASSLRQGAKDGYTFGSGTRLTVV.

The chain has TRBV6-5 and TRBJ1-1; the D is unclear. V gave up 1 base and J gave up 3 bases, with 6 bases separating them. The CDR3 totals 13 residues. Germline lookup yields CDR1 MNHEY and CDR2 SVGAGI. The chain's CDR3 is CASSYLGYTEAFF. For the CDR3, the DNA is TGTGCCAGCAGTTACTTGGGGTACACTGAAGCTTTCTTT.

The CDR3 loop reads CASSLIGVYEKLFF. CDR3 sequence (DNA): TGTGCCAGCAGTTTAATAGGGGTCTATGAAAAACTGTTTTTT. The rearrangement joins TRBV28 to TRBJ1-4; TRBD1 might be the D (5 bases). The germline CDR1 and CDR2 sequences are MDHEN and SYDVKM. V was pared by 2 bases and J by 6 bases, with 10 bases between. The CDR3 length is 14 residues.

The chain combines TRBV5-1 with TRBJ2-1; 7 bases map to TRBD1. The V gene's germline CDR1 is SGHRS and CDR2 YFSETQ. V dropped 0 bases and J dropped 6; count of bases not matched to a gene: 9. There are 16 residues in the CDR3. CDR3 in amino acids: CASSLVTGSESNEQFF. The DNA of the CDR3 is TGCGCCAGCAGCTTGGTGACAGGGTCGGAGAGCAATGAGCAGTTCTTC.

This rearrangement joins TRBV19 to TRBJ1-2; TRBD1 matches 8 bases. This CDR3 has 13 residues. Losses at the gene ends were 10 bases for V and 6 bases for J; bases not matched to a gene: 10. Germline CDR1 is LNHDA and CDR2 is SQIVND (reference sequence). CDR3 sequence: CATLYAGGNGYTF. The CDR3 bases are TGTGCCACCTTATATGCAGGGGGCAATGGCTACACCTTC.

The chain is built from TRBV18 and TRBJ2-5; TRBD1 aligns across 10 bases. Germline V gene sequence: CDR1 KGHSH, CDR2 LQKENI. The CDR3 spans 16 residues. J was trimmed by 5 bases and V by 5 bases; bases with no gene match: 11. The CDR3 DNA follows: TGTGCCAGCTCAGCACGACAGGGGGCGAGCGTGGAGACCCAGTACTTC. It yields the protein CASSARQGASVETQYF.

The CDR3: CASSLGGRMDSPLHF. The CDR3 DNA is TGCGCCAGCAGCTTGGGGGGCAGAATGGATTCACCCCTCCACTTT. The V call is TRBV5-1, the J call TRBJ1-6; weak D call: TRBD1 (5 bases). V was trimmed by 0 bases and J by 8 bases, leaving 12 bases between them. The CDR3 loop spans 15 amino acids. From germline, CDR1 is SGHRS and CDR2 YFSETQ.

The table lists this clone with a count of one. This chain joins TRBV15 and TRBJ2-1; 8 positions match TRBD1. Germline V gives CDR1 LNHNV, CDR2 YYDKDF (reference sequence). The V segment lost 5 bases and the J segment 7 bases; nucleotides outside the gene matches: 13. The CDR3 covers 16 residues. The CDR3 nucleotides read TGTGCCACCAGCGGATTACTCGGGACAGGTGGGAATGAGCAGTTCTTC. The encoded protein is CATSGLLGTGGNEQFF.

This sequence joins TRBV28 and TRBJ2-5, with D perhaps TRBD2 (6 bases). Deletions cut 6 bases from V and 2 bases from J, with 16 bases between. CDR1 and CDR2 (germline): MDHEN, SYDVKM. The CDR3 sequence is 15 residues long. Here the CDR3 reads CASRGGGIPQETQYF. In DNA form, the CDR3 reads TGTGCCAGCAGGGGAGGAGGGATCCCTCAAGAGACCCAGTACTTC.

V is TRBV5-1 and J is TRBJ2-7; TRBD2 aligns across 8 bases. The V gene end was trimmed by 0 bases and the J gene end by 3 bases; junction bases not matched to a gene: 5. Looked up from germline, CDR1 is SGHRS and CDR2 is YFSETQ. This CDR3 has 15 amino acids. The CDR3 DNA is TGCGCCAGCAGCTTGGAAAGCGGGGGAATCTACGAGCAGTACTTC. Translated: CASSLESGGIYEQYF. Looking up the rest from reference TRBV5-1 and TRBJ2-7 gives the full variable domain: KAGVTQTPRYLIKTRGQQVTLSCSPISGHRSVSWYQQTPGQGLQFLFEYFSETQRNKGNFPGRFSGRQFSNSRSEMNVSTLELGDSALYLCASSLESGGIYEQYFGPGTRLTVT.

The CDR3 sequence: CASSSLAGAHNEQFF. The CDR3 region has the DNA TGTGCCAGCAGCTCTCTAGCGGGCGCCCACAATGAGCAGTTCTTC. The V gene is TRBV6-4, the J gene TRBJ2-1; 8 positions agree with TRBD2. The V segment lost 6 bases and the J segment 5 bases; nucleotides outside the gene matches: 9. The CDR3 is 15 residues long. Looked up from germline, CDR1 is MRHNA and CDR2 is SNTAGT.

The CDR3 sequence is CAYRNNYGYTF. CDR3 in DNA: TGTGCCTACAGGAATAACTATGGCTACACCTTC. The V gene is TRBV30, the J gene TRBJ1-2; TRBD1 is a possible D gene (5 bases). The ends were cut back, 7 bases at V and 1 base at J, with 7 bases in the middle. The germline V gene has CDR1 GTSNPN and CDR2 SVGIG (reference sequence). This CDR3 is 11 amino acids long.

The CDR3 reads CASRPGQGGNSPLHF. CDR3 nucleotide sequence: TGTGCCAGCAGACCAGGACAGGGGGGAAATTCACCCCTCCACTTT. This sequence joins TRBV28 and TRBJ1-6; the match to TRBD1 covers 10 bases. The V and J ends lost 6 bases and 7 bases, in that order; junction bases with no gene match: 6. Germline V CDR1 and CDR2: MDHEN, SYDVKM. The CDR3 loop spans 15 amino acids.

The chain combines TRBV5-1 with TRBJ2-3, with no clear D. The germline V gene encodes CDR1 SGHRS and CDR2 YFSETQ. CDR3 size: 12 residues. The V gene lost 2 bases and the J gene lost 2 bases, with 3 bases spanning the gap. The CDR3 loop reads CASSLPTDTQYF. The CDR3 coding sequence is TGCGCCAGCAGCTTACCCACAGATACGCAGTATTTT.

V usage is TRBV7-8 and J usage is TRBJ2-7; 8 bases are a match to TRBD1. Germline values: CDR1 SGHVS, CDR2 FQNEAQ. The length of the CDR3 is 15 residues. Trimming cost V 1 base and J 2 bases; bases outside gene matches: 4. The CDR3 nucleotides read TGTGCCAGCAGCTTAGAGGGGACAGGTACCTACGAGCAGTACTTC. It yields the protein CASSLEGTGTYEQYF. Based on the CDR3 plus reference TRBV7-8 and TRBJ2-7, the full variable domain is GAGVSQSPRYKVAKRGQDVALRCDPISGHVSLFWYQQALGQGPEFLTYFQNEAQLDKSGLPSDRFFAERPEGSVSTLKIQRTQQEDSAVYLCASSLEGTGTYEQYFGPGTRLTVT.

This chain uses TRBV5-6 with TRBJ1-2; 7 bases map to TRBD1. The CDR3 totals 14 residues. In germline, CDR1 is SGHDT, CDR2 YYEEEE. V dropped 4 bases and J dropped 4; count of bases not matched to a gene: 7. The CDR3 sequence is CASSPGGSGYGYTF. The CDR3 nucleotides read TGTGCCAGCAGCCCAGGGGGATCGGGCTATGGCTACACCTTC.

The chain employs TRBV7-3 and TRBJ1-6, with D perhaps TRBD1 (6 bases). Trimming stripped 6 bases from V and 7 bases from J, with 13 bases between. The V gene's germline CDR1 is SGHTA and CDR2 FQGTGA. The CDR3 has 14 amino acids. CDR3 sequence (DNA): TGTGCCAGCAGGAAGGGAGACAGGAATTCACCCCTCCACTTT. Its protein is CASRKGDRNSPLHF. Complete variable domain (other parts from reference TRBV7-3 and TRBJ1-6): GAGVSQTPSNKVTEKGKYVELRCDPISGHTALYWYRQSLGQGPEFLIYFQGTGAADDSGLPNDRFFAVRPEGSVSTLKIQRTERGDSAVYLCASRKGDRNSPLHFGNGTRLTVT.